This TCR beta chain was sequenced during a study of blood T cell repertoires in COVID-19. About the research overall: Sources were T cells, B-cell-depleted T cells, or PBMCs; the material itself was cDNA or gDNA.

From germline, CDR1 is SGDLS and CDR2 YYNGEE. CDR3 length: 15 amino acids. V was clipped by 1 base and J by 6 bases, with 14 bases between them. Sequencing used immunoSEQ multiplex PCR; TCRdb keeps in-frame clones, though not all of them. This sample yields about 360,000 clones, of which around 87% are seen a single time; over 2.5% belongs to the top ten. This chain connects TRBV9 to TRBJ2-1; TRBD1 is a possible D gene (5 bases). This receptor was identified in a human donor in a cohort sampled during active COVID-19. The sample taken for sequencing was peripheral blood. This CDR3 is CASSVNPFRGNEQFF. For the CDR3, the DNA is TGTGCCAGCAGCGTAAACCCCTTTAGGGGCAATGAGCAGTTCTTC.